The subject of this entry is one T cell receptor (beta chain). Its antigen is still unknown. TCRdb analysed the 5' RACE reads with MiXCR anew, one entry per CDR3 protein. The repertoire has roughly 350,000 distinct CDR3 sequences, roughly an eighth of them found once; the top ten carry approximately 21%. Germline V gene data show CDR1 as MGHRA and CDR2 as YSYEKL. V was clipped by 5 bases and J by 9 bases; unmatched bases: 9. CDR3 length equals 16 residues. These data are taken from a study of T-cell memory formation after mild COVID-19. Turning to the study itself: The study found TCR clusters largely donor specific. General study results and limits: Some SARS-CoV-2-responding clones were already detected in memory before infection. Contracting CD8+ clones were enriched in EMRA, CD4+ mainly in CM and EM.

This receptor was identified in a man aged 18 to 29 who had mild COVID-19 (a few samples of this study predate the infection). Cell type and time point are not known. The chain uses TRBV4-1 and TRBJ2-1, with 14 bases identical to TRBD2. Material for sequencing was PBMCs or a T cell subset sorted from them (not recorded which). CDR3 sequence reads: CASSGATSGGAVEQFF. The CDR3 DNA follows: TGCGCCAGCAGCGGGGCGACTAGCGGGGGGGCGGTTGAGCAGTTCTTC.